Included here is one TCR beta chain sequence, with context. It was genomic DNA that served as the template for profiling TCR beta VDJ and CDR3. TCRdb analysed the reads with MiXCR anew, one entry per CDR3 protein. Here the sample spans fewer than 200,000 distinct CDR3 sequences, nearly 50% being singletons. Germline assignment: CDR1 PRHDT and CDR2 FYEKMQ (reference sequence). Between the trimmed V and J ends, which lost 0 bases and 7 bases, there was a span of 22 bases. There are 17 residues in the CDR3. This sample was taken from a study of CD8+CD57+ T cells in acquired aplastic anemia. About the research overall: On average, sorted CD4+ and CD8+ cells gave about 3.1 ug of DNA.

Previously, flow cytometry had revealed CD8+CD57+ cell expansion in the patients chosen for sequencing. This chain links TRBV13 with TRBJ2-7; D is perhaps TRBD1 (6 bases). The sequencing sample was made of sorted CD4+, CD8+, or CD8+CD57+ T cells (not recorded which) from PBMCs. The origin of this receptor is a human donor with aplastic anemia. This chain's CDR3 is CASSLGAGAPRSGEQYF. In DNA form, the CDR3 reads TGTGCCAGCAGCTTAGGCGCAGGGGCACCTAGGTCGGGGGAGCAGTACTTC.